This T cell receptor beta chain was sequenced during a study of cytomegalovirus exposure and HLA in healthy donors. Overall study results and limits: Most TCR sequences were uncommon, yet certain public TCRs appeared in many donors. For most subjects, TCR beta sequences were reported to predict HLA-A and HLA-B alleles with accuracy. Within the data, a cluster of highly shared sequence variants was likely a sequencing artifact.

To note about this clone: Its specificity is unknown.

The J segment lost 0 bases and the V segment lost 3 bases, leaving 2 bases of the junction unmatched. The V gene's germline CDR1 is SGHDT and CDR2 YYEEEE. The CDR3 contains 14 residues. This PCR relied on a set of 60 Vbeta primers and 13 Jbeta primers. In the original analysis: As a later analysis found, there were 70 million to 100 million unique TCR beta chains, of which some 10 million were shared. Method: immunoSEQ multiplex PCR; TCRdb's copy keeps in-frame clones and lacks some. V, J and clone size are those of that table, while D and trimming were read from the DNA. There are fewer than 120,000 clones in the sample; nearly 80% occur only once, and 1% to 1.5% lies in the top ten.

Sequencing was carried out using PBMCs. This receptor was obtained from a woman aged 25 to 39 in good health and CMV-seronegative. V and J are TRBV5-6 and TRBJ2-7; 8 nucleotides align to TRBD1. The CDR3 DNA is TGTGCCAGCAGCTCCGGGACAGGCTCCTACGAGCAGTACTTC. Translated: CASSSGTGSYEQYF.